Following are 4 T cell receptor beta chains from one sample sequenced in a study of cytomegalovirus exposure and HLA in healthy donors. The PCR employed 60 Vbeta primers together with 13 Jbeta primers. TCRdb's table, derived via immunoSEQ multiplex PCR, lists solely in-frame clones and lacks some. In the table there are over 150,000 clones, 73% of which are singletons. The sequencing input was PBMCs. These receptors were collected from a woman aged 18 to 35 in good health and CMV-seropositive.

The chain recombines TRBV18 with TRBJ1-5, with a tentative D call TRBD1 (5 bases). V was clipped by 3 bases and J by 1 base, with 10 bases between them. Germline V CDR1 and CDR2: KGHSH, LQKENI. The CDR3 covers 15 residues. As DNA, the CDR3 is TGTGCCAGCTCACCTACAGGAGTAAGCAATCAGCCCCAGCATTTT. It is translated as CASSPTGVSNQPQHF.

The CDR3 region is CASMETFGDTEAFF. The CDR3 DNA reads as TGTGCCAGCATGGAAACGTTCGGAGACACTGAAGCTTTCTTT. V is TRBV6-1 and J is TRBJ1-1; D not certain. Germline CDR1 reads MNHNS; CDR2 reads SASEGT. The CDR3 contains 14 residues. The V gene lost 7 bases and the J gene lost 3 bases, with 15 bases spanning the gap.

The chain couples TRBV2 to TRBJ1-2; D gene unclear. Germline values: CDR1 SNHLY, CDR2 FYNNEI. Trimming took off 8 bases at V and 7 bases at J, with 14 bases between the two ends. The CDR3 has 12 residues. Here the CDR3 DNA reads TGTGCCAGCCTGAAGTCGGTTCTTGGCTACACCTTC. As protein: CASLKSVLGYTF.

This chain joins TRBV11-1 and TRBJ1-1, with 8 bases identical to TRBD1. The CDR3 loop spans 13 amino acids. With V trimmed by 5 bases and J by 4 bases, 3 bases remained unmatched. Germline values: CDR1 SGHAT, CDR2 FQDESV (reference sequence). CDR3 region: CASSHGQGTEAFF. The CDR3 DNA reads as TGTGCCAGCAGCCACGGACAGGGCACTGAAGCTTTCTTT.